One T cell receptor (beta chain) is described in this entry. Its antigen is undetermined. Related graft donors supplied nonmyeloablative bone marrow transplants, and mixed chimerism was transient. CD4+CD25+CD127- Tregs, CD4+CD25- non-Tregs, CD4 and CD8 cells were sorted. The source of the sample is a study of Tregs in tolerant kidney transplant recipients. Only in-frame clones appear in the TCRdb table, and some are missing; sequencing was by immunoSEQ multiplex PCR. The table includes some 56,000 clones, 90% to 95% detected once. General study results and limits: Nucleotide sequences could not be compared across some patients' samples due to primer changes. Few patients were studied, so findings need validation in larger groups. This study did not directly address biological reproducibility.

Sequencing was performed on CD8+ T cells from blood (PBMCs), taken 24 months after the transplant. The receptor was isolated from a human patient who received a combined kidney and bone marrow transplant. The T cells may partly be graft donor cells.

Written as DNA, the CDR3 is TGTGCCAGCAGGCGGGGAATACATGAGCAGTTCTTC. It specifies CASRRGIHEQFF. The rearrangement links TRBV5-6 to TRBJ2-1; D perhaps matches TRBD2 (6 bases). Deletions cut 5 bases from V and 8 bases from J, with 11 bases between. The CDR3 sequence is 12 residues long. From germline, CDR1 is SGHDT and CDR2 YYEEEE.